The sequence of this TCR beta chain was determined in a study of identical twins. Study-wide findings and caveats: Donors were not followed over many years; analysis was cross-sectional.

Trimming left V 1 base short and J 3 bases short, with 12 bases between. The germline CDR1 and CDR2 sequences are SGHNT and YENEEA. This CDR3 has 16 amino acids. Points on this clonotype: Its target is not known.

Template switching added a universal primer site, and cDNA bore unique molecular identifiers. In TCRdb, the 5' RACE reads were re-called with MiXCR into one record per CDR3 protein. Here the sample spans under 500,000 distinct CDR3 sequences, 13% to 15% being singletons. The donors were all healthy and Caucasian. The same sample was also studied in work on yellow fever vaccine responses in identical twins.

The source material was CD4+ T cells sorted from blood. The sequence was collected from a woman aged 18-29 years in good health. V gene TRBV11-3 combines with J gene TRBJ2-2; possibly TRBD1 for D (6 bases). This CDR3 is CASSLALSGDTGELFF. DNA of the CDR3: TGTGCCAGCAGCTTAGCCCTTTCAGGGGACACCGGGGAGCTGTTTTTT.